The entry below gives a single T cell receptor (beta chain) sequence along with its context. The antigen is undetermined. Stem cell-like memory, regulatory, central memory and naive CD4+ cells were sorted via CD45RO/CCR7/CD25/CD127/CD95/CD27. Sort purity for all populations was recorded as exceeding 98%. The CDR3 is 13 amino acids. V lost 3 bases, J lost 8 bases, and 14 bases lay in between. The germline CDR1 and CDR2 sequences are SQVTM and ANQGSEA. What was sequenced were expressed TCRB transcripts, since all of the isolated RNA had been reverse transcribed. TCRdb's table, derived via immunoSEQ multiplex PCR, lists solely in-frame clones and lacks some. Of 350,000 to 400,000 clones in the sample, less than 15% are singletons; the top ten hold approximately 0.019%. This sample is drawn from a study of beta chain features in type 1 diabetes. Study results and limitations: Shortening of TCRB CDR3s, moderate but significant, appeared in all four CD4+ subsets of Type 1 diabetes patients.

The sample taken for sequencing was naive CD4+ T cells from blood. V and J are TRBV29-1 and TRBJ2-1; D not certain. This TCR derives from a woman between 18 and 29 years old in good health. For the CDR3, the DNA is TGCAGCGTTGAGCTGAGGCCTAAGGATGAGCAGTTCTTC. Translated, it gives CSVELRPKDEQFF.